These 14 T cell receptor beta chains came from one sample sequenced in a study of graft-versus-host responses after intestinal transplantation. Sequenced by immunoSEQ multiplex PCR; TCRdb stores in-frame clones only, minus some. This table has 96,000 or so clones, roughly nine tenths appearing once. Antigens for these TCRs are unknown. The sequences come from unstimulated CD4+ T cells sorted from spleen or lymph node cells, collected before intestinal transplant. Receptors were obtained from a human donor who received an intestinal transplant.

The chain couples TRBV29-1 to TRBJ1-2, with 9 bases identical to TRBD1. Per germline, CDR1 SQVTM and CDR2 ANQGSEA. The CDR3 covers 12 residues. The junction had 4 bases not matched to a gene; V was cut back by 7 bases and J by 4 bases. In DNA, the CDR3 is TGCAGCGCAGGGACAGGGTTCTATGGCTACACCTTC. This encodes CSAGTGFYGYTF.

The chain has TRBV5-6 and TRBJ1-2; perhaps TRBD1 as D (6 bases). Germline lookup yields CDR1 SGHDT and CDR2 YYEEEE. The CDR3 covers 16 residues. Between the trimmed V and J ends, which lost 2 bases and 4 bases, there was a span of 18 bases. Here the CDR3 DNA reads TGTGCCAGCAGCTTTGTGGACAGAAAGGGGATCTATGGCTACACCTTC. This encodes CASSFVDRKGIYGYTF.

The chain links TRBV6-6 to TRBJ1-1; a weak D match, TRBD1 (6 bases). Germline V gene sequence: CDR1 MNHNY, CDR2 SVGAGI (reference sequence). The CDR3 runs 13 residues. Trimming took off 5 bases at V and 4 bases at J, with 11 bases between the two ends. CDR3 region: CASSRQAGTEAFF. The CDR3 nucleotides read TGTGCCAGCAGTCGACAGGCGGGCACTGAAGCTTTCTTT.

The rearrangement joins TRBV11-2 to TRBJ2-5; D is ambiguous. The CDR3 spans 14 residues. V lost 1 base and J 1 base, leaving 7 bases between the germline ends. Germline loops: CDR1 SGHAT, CDR2 FQNNGV. In DNA, the CDR3 is TGTGCCAGCAGCTTAGCCGGCGGCCAAGAGACCCAGTACTTC. Protein product: CASSLAGGQETQYF.

J is TRBJ2-7 and V is TRBV20-1; no clear D gene. Trimming removed 5 bases at V and 2 bases at J, with 4 bases between. The V gene's germline CDR1 is DFQATT and CDR2 SNEGSKA (reference sequence). CDR3 size: 10 residues. The CDR3 sequence is CSASTYEQYF. The CDR3 DNA sequence: TGCAGTGCTTCAACCTACGAGCAGTACTTC.

The genes are TRBV11-2 and TRBJ1-4; D is possibly TRBD1 (5 bases). V lost 5 bases and J 6 bases, leaving 13 bases between the germline ends. The germline V gene has CDR1 SGHAT and CDR2 FQNNGV. The CDR3 spans 14 residues. The CDR3 DNA follows: TGTGCCAGCAGCACGGGGGGTAAGGATGAAAAACTGTTTTTT. This gives the protein CASSTGGKDEKLFF.

This clone was seen only once. The chain employs TRBV9 and TRBJ2-1; 8 bases map to TRBD1. In germline, CDR1 is SGDLS, CDR2 YYNGEE. The CDR3 runs 16 residues. Trimming cost V 0 bases and J 7 bases; bases outside gene matches: 9. CDR3 DNA sequence: TGTGCCAGCAGCGTAGATATAGGGGACAGGATAAATGAGCAGTTCTTC. Its translation is CASSVDIGDRINEQFF.

In DNA, the CDR3 is TGTGCCAGTCGTGCGGAGAGGACAGATACGCAGTATTTT. Residues: CASRAERTDTQYF. The V and J genes are TRBV7-2 and TRBJ2-3; no definite D call. CDR3 size: 13 residues. In germline, CDR1 is SGHTA, CDR2 FQGNSA. Trimming stripped 9 bases from V and 3 bases from J, with 13 bases between.

The rearrangement links TRBV5-4 to TRBJ1-6, with D tentatively TRBD1 (5 bases). CDR3 length: 16 residues. Germline V gives CDR1 SGHNT, CDR2 YYREEE (reference sequence). V was cut by 0 bases and J by 9 bases, with 16 bases left in between. This CDR3 reads CASSLAKQGVGSPLHF. DNA of the CDR3: TGTGCCAGCAGCTTGGCCAAGCAGGGCGTTGGTTCACCCCTCCACTTT.

The V call is TRBV19, the J call TRBJ2-7; TRBD2 aligns across 9 bases. The junction had 7 bases not matched to a gene; V was cut back by 3 bases and J by 4 bases. CDR1 and CDR2 from the germline V gene are LNHDA and SQIVND (reference sequence). This CDR3 has 15 residues. The chain's CDR3 is CASSILSGSFYEQYF. The CDR3 DNA reads as TGTGCCAGTAGTATCCTTAGCGGGAGCTTTTACGAGCAGTACTTC.

The V call is TRBV9, the J call TRBJ1-6; tentatively, D is TRBD1 (5 bases). V was shortened by 0 bases and J by 0 bases, with 16 bases between the two germline ends. CDR1 and CDR2 from the germline V gene are SGDLS and YYNGEE. The CDR3 extends over 19 amino acids. The CDR3 protein is CASSVGSGVLGSYNSPLHF. The CDR3 nucleotides read TGTGCCAGCAGCGTAGGCTCGGGGGTTCTGGGCTCCTATAATTCACCCCTCCACTTT. Full variable domain (rest looked up from reference TRBV9 and TRBJ1-6): DSGVTQTPKHLITATGQRVTLRCSPRSGDLSVYWYQQSLDQGLQFLIQYYNGEERAKGNILERFSAQQFPDLHSELNLSSLELGDSALYFCASSVGSGVLGSYNSPLHFGNGTRLTVT.

The chain has TRBV9 and TRBJ1-6; perhaps TRBD1 as D (6 bases). Trimming took off 3 bases at V and 10 bases at J, with 11 bases between the two ends. Germline V lookup: CDR1 SGDLS, CDR2 YYNGEE. The CDR3 has 13 residues. In nucleotides, the CDR3 is TGTGCCAGCAGCGAAAACAGGGACTCACCCCTCCACTTT. As protein: CASSENRDSPLHF.

The V and J genes are TRBV10-3 and TRBJ1-3, with a possible D match to TRBD1 (6 bases). V lost 8 bases and J lost 4, with 12 bases in between. This CDR3 comprises 13 residues. Germline CDR1 and CDR2: ENHRY and SYGVKD. The DNA of the CDR3 is TGTGCCATCGCAGGGGATTACGGAAACACCATATATTTT. Translating gives CAIAGDYGNTIYF.

The chain is built from TRBV5-1 and TRBJ2-3, with 8 positions matching TRBD1. The length of the CDR3 is 15 residues. The V and J ends lost 3 bases and 2 bases, in that order; junction bases with no gene match: 5. Germline V gene sequence: CDR1 SGHRS, CDR2 YFSETQ. This CDR3 is CASSSRDRTTDTQYF. CDR3 coding DNA: TGCGCCAGCAGCTCGCGGGACAGGACCACAGATACGCAGTATTTT.